Following are 2 T cell receptor beta chains from one sample sequenced in a study of T cell therapy after organ transplantation. Sequencing used immunoSEQ multiplex PCR; TCRdb keeps in-frame clones, though not all of them. This sample has approximately 6,400 clones, with about 74% found just once. No antigen has been assigned to these receptors. Time point defined: 4-8 weeks after completion of therapy. Sequencing used CD8+ T cells from blood, obtained after autologous CMV-specific T cell therapy. The receptors were sampled from a human patient who had received a solid organ transplant and had CMV disease. Some T cells could come from the graft donor.

The gene calls are TRBV4-1 and TRBJ1-1, with D perhaps matching TRBD1 (5 bases). Germline values: CDR1 MGHRA, CDR2 YSYEKL. Trimming pared 4 bases from V and 2 bases from J, leaving 11 bases between. The CDR3 sequence is 14 residues long. As DNA, the CDR3 is TGCGCCAGCAGCCTCAACAGGCTTAACACTGAAGCTTTCTTT. Translating gives CASSLNRLNTEAFF.

The chain has TRBV12-5 and TRBJ1-1; D call uncertain. The CDR3 is made up of 16 amino acids. Trimming took off 1 base at V and 8 bases at J, with 20 bases between the two ends. Germline V gives CDR1 LGHNT, CDR2 FRNRAP. The DNA of the CDR3 is TGTGCTAGTGGTTTGGGGACTGGAGGATATGGTATCGAAGCTTTCTTT. Its protein product is CASGLGTGGYGIEAFF.